This T cell receptor (beta chain) was sequenced during a study of T cell responses to AZD1222 COVID-19 vaccine. Points from the study as a whole: Spike as a whole was targeted by vaccine-associated CD4 TCRs, dominant at 160-218 and 743-854.

Here immunoSEQ multiplex PCR was the method, and the copy in TCRdb shows in-frame clones only, minus some. The sample has about 150,000 clones, around 85% seen once. Germline V gene sequence: CDR1 MGHRA, CDR2 YSYEKL. The CDR3 is made up of 17 amino acids. The V and J ends lost 0 bases and 1 base respectively, with 10 bases between them. Notes on this clone: Its antigen is unknown.

V and J are TRBV4-1 and TRBJ1-6; perhaps TRBD1 as D (6 bases). The receptor's source is an adult who received the AZD1222 COVID-19 vaccine. The sample was peripheral blood, taken 28 days after the second AZD1222 dose. In nucleotides, the CDR3 is TGCGCCAGCAGCCAAGAATGGGGGCTTTCCTATAATTCACCCCTCCACTTT. This sequence encodes CASSQEWGLSYNSPLHF.